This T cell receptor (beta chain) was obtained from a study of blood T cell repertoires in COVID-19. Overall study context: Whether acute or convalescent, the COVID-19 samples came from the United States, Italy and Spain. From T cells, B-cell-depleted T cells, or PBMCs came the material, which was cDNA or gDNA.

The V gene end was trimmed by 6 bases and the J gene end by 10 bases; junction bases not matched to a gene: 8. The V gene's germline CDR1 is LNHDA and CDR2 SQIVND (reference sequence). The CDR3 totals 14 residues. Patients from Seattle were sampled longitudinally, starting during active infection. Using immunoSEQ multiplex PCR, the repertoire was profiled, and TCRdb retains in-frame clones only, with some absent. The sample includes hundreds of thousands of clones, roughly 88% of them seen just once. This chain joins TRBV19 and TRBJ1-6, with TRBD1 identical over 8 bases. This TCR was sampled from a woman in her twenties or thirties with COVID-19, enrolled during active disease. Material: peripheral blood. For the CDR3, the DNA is TGTGCCAGTAGCATACAGGGGGTAGGCTCACCCCTCCACTTT. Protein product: CASSIQGVGSPLHF.